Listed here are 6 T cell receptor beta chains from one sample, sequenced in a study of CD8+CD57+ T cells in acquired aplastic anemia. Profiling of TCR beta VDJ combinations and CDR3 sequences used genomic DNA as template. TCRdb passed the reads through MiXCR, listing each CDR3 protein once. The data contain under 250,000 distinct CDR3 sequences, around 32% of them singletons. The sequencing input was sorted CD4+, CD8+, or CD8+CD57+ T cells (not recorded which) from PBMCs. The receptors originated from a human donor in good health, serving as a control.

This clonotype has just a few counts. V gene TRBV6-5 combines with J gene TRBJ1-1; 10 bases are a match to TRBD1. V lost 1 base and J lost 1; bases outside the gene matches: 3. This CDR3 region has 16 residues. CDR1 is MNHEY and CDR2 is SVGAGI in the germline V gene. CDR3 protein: CASSYLRDRGNTEAFF. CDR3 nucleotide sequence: TGTGCCAGCAGTTACTTACGGGACAGGGGGAACACTGAAGCTTTCTTT.

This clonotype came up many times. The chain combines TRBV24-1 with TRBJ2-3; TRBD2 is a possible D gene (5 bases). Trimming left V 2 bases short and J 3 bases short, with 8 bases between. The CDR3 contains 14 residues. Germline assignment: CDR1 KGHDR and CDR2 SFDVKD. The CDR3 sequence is CATSDSGRTDTQYF. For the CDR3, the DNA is TGTGCCACCAGTGATTCGGGGAGAACAGATACGCAGTATTTT.

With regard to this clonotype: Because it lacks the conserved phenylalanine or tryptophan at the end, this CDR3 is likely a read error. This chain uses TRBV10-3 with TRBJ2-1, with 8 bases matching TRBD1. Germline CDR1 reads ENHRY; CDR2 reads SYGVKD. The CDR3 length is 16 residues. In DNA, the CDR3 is TGTGCCAGCAGTGAACCCCGGACAGGGAAGGGCAATGAGCAGTTCCTC. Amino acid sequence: CASSEPRTGKGNEQFL.

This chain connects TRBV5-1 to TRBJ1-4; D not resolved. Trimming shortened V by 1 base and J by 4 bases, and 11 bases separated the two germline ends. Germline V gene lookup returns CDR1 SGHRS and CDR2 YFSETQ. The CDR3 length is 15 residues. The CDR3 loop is CASSLRRRDNEKLFF. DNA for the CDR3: TGCGCCAGCAGCTTGCGTCGGAGGGATAATGAAAAACTGTTTTTT.

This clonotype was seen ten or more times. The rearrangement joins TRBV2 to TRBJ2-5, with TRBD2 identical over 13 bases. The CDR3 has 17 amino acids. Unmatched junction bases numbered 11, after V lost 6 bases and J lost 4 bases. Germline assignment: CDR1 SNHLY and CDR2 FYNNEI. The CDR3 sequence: CASSGLAGDRGRETQYF. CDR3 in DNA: TGTGCCAGCAGCGGACTAGCGGGAGACCGGGGGAGAGAGACCCAGTACTTC.

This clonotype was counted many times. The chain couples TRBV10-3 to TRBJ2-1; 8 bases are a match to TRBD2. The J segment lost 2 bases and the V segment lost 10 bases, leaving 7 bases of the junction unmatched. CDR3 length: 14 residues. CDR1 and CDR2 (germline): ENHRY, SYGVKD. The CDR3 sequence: CATGGGNTYNEQFF. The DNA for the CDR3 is TGTGCCACGGGAGGGGGAAATACCTACAATGAGCAGTTCTTC.